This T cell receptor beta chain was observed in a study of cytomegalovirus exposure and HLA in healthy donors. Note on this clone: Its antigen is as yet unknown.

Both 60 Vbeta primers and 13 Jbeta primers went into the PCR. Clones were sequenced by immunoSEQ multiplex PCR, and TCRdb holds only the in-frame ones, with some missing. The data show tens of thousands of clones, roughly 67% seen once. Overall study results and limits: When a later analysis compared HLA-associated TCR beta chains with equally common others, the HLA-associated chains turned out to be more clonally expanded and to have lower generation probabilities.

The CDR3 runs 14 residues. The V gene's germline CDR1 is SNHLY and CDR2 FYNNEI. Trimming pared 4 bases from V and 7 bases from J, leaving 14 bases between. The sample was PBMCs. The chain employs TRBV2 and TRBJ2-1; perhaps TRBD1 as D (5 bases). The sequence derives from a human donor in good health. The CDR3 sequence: CASSVIRAENEQFF. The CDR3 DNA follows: TGTGCCAGCAGTGTAATCAGGGCTGAGAATGAGCAGTTCTTC.